This T cell receptor beta chain was recovered during a study of cytomegalovirus exposure and HLA in healthy donors. Assay: immunoSEQ multiplex PCR; the TCRdb copy retains only in-frame clones and omits some. This table has 150,000 to 250,000 clones, 75% to 85% appearing once. Whole-study findings and limits: Generally TCR sequences proved uncommon, though certain public TCRs appeared in numerous donors. Altogether, some 170 TCR beta chains were recorded as cytomegalovirus-associated.

Remarks on this clone: What it recognizes is unknown.

Sequencing was done on a sample of PBMCs. This TCR was sampled from a woman in her 30s in good health and CMV-seropositive.

DNA for the CDR3: TGTGCCAGCAGCCGAGACAATGAGCAGTTCTTC. This gives the protein CASSRDNEQFF. The chain couples TRBV6-5 to TRBJ2-1, with D unclear. The CDR3 contains 11 residues. The germline CDR1 and CDR2 sequences are MNHEY and SVGAGI. V was pared by 6 bases and J by 5 bases, with 5 bases between.